This T cell receptor (beta chain) was documented in a study of blood T cells in healthy people across ages. Notes on the study in general: More naive CD4+ cells and higher diversity marked long-lived donors relative to aged donors.

With a J-beta primer mix and a sample-barcoded 5' primer, a second PCR ran about 7 to 12 cycles. Using its own MiXCR run on the 5' RACE reads, TCRdb lists one record per CDR3 protein. The sample has 1,500,000 or so distinct CDR3 sequences, under 55% seen once. This clonotype was seen a few times. Its specificity is not known. CDR1 is SGHRS and CDR2 is YFSETQ in the germline V gene. CDR3 size: 14 residues. Sequenced sample: blood. The chain is built from TRBV5-1 and TRBJ2-5; 7 bases line up with TRBD1. The DNA end is more similar to TRBJ2-7, so the J call may be wrong. The clonotype was recovered from a woman under 30 in good health. CDR3 sequence: CASSSGQEGGEQYF. The CDR3 coding sequence is TGCGCCAGCAGCTCAGGACAGGAAGGCGGCGAGCAGTACTTC.